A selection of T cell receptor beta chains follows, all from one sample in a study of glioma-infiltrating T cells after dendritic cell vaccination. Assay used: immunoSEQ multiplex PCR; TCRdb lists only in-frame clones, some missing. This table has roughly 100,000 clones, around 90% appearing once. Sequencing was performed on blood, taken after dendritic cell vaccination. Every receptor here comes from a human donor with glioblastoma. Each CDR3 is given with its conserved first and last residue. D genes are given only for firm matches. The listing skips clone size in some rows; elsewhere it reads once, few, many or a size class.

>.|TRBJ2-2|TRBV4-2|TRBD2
CASSPGLEPSGELFF
TGTGCCAGCAGCCCGGGACTAGAACCTTCCGGGGAGCTGTTTTTT
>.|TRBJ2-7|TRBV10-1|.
CASSREVGSLPYEQYF
TGCGCCAGCAGTAGAGAAGTCGGGAGCCTCCCCTACGAGCAGTACTTC
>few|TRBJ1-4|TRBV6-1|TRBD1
CASSARDRGLEEKLFF
TGTGCCAGCAGTGCCCGGGACAGGGGGCTGGAGGAAAAACTGTTTTTT
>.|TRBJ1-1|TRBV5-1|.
CASSLERGSEAFF
TGCGCCAGCAGCTTGGAACGGGGTTCTGAAGCTTTCTTT
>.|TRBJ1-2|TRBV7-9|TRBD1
CASSLEGASGYTF
TGTGCCAGCAGCTTAGAGGGGGCTTCAGGCTACACCTTC
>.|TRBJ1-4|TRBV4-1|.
CASSLRDRNEKLFF
TGCGCCAGCAGCCTTCGAGACAGGAATGAAAAACTGTTTTTT
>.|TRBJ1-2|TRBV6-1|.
CASSEGVQSYGYTF
TGTGCCAGCAGTGAAGGAGTCCAATCCTATGGCTACACCTTC
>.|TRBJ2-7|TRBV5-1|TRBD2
CASSELAGYEQYF
TGCGCCAGCAGCGAACTAGCGGGCTACGAGCAGTACTTC
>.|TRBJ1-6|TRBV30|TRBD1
CAWSVRGQLPSPLHF
TGTGCCTGGAGTGTACGGGGACAGCTCCCTTCACCCCTCCACTTT
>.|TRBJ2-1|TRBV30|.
CAWRLGGLLNNEQFF
TGTGCCTGGAGACTTGGGGGCCTCCTCAACAATGAGCAGTTCTTC
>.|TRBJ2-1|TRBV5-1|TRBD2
CASSSAWTSGVNEQFF
TGCGCCAGCAGCTCCGCCTGGACTAGCGGGGTTAATGAGCAGTTCTTC
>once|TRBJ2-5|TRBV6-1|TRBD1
CASRATGGLETQYF
TGTGCCAGCCGTGCGACAGGGGGCCTGGAGACCCAGTACTTC
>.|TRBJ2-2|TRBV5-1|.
CASSPLAENTGELFF
TGCGCCAGCAGCCCCTTAGCGGAGAACACCGGGGAGCTGTTTTTT
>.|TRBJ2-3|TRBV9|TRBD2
CASSVNGGWTDTQYF
TGTGCCAGCAGCGTAAACGGGGGGTGGACAGATACGCAGTATTTT